This is a list of T cell receptor beta chains from one sample in a study of blood T cell repertoires in COVID-19. The table came from immunoSEQ multiplex PCR; TCRdb's copy has only in-frame clones and leaves some out. This table holds a few hundred thousand clones, 80% to 95% found once. Material: PBMCs or T cells enriched from blood (not recorded which). All receptors come from a woman between 35 and 50 years old who had been exposed to COVID-19. Both conserved end residues are trimmed from each CDR3.

j_gene: TRBJ2-7
v_gene: TRBV10-3
CDR3aa: AISESGGYEQY

j_gene: TRBJ1-1
v_gene: TRBV7-9
CDR3aa: AGRTENTEAF

j_gene: TRBJ2-7
v_gene: TRBV12-3/TRBV12-4
CDR3aa: ASSLAGQNEQY

j_gene: TRBJ1-5
v_gene: TRBV19
CDR3aa: ASWTVLGNQPQH

j_gene: TRBJ2-5
v_gene: TRBV29-1
CDR3aa: SVVVGGETQY

j_gene: TRBJ2-7
v_gene: TRBV5-5
CDR3aa: ASTVATGVYEQY

j_gene: TRBJ1-3
v_gene: TRBV19
CDR3aa: ASGRTGGNTIY

j_gene: TRBJ2-5
v_gene: TRBV29-1
CDR3aa: SVEETRTGGMETQY

j_gene: TRBJ1-3
v_gene: TRBV9
CDR3aa: ASSPQSGQGFHRNTIY

j_gene: TRBJ2-5
v_gene: TRBV13
CDR3aa: ASSLGRARETQY

j_gene: TRBJ2-2
v_gene: TRBV11-2
CDR3aa: ASSLGRRAVAGELF

j_gene: TRBJ1-2
v_gene: TRBV7-2
CDR3aa: ASSLDPGSFSGYT